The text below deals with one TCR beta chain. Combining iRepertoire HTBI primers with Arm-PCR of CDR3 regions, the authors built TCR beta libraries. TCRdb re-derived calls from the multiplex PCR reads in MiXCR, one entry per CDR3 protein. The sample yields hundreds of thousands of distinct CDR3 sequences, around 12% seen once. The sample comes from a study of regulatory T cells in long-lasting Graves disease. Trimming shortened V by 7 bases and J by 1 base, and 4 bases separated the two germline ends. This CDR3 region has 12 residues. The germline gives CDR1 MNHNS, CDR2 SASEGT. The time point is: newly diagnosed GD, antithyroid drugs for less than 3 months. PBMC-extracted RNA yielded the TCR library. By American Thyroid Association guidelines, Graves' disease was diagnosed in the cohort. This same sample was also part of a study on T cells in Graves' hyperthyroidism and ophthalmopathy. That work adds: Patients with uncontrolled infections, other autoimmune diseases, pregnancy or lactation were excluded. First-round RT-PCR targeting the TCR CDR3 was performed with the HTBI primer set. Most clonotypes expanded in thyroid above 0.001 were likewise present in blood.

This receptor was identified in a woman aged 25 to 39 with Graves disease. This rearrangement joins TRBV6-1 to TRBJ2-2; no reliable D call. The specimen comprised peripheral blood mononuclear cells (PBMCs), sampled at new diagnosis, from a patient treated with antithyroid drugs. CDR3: CASIENTGELFF. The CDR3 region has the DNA TGTGCCAGCATAGAGAACACCGGGGAGCTGTTTTTT.